This T cell receptor beta chain was retrieved from a study of shared clonotypes between healthy human individuals. Methods used by the authors: Quality scores were absent from the junction-only immunoSEQ sequences, so filtering differed. Clones were sequenced by immunoSEQ multiplex PCR, and TCRdb holds only the in-frame ones, with some missing. The DNA gave D and trimming, while V, J and clone size come from that table. The profile covers millions of clones, with roughly 96% appearing a single time and about 0.13% taken by the ten largest. On this clone itself: This same CDR3 is encoded by further DNA sequences in the sample.

This CDR3 has 15 amino acids. The ends were cut back, 1 base at V and 0 bases at J, with 4 bases in the middle. CDR1 is MNHNS and CDR2 is SASEGT in the germline V gene. The gene calls are TRBV6-1 and TRBJ2-6; D ambiguous. The receptor's source is a man aged 18 to 29 in good health. The sequenced material came from naive CD4+ T cells sorted from blood. The subset denotes: CD45RA+ positively selected. CDR3 sequence reads: CASSEGSSGANVLTF. CDR3 DNA sequence: TGTGCCAGCAGTGAAGGTAGCTCTGGGGCCAACGTCCTGACTTTC.